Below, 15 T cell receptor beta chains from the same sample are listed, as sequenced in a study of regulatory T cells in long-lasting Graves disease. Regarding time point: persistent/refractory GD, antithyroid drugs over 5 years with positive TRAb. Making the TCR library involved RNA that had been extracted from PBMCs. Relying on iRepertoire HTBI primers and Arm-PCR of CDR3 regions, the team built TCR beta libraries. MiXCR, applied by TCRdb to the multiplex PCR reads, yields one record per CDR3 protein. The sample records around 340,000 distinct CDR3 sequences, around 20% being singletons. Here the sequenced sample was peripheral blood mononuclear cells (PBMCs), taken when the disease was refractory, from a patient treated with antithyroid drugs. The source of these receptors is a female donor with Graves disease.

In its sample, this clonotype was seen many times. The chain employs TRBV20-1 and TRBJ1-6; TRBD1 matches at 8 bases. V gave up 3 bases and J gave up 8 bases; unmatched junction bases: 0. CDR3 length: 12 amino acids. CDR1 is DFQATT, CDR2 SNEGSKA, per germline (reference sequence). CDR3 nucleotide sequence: TGCAGTGCTAGGACAGGGGATTCACCCCTCCACTTT. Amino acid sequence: CSARTGDSPLHF.

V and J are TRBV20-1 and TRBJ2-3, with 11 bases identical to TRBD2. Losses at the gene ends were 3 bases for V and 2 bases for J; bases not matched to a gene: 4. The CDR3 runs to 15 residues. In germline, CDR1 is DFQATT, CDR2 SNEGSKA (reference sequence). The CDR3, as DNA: TGCAGTGCTAGGCTAGCGGGGGGACCCACAGATACGCAGTATTTT. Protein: CSARLAGGPTDTQYF.

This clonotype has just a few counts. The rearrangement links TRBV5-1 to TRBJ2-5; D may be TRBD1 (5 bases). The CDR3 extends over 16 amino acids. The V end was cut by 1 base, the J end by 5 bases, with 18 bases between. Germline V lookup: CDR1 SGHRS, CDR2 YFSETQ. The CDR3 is CASSLRTGRVGETQYF. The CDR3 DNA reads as TGCGCCAGCAGCTTGCGAACAGGCCGGGTAGGGGAGACCCAGTACTTC.

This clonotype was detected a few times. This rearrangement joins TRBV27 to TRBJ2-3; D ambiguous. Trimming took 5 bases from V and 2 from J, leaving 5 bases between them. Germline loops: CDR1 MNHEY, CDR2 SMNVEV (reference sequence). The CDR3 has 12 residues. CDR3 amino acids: CASSPTTDTQYF. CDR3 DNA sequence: TGTGCCAGCAGTCCAACCACAGATACGCAGTATTTT.

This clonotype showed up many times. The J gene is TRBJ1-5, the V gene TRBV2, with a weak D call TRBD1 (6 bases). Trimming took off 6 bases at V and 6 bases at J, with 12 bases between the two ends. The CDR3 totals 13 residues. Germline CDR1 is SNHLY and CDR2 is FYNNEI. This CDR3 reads CASSAEGVQPQHF. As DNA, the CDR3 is TGTGCCAGCAGCGCGGAGGGGGTTCAGCCCCAGCATTTT.

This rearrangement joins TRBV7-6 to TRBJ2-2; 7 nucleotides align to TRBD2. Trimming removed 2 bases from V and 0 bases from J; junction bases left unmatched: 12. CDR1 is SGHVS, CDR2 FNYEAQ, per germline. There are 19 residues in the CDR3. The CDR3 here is CASSLSRASGETNTGELFF. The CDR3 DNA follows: TGTGCCAGCAGCTTAAGTCGCGCTAGCGGAGAGACGAACACCGGGGAGCTGTTTTTT. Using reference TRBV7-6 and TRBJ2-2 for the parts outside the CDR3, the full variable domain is GAGVSQSPRYKVTKRGQDVALRCDPISGHVSLYWYRQALGQGPEFLTYFNYEAQQDKSGLPNDRFSAERPEGSISTLTIQRTEQRDSAMYRCASSLSRASGETNTGELFFGEGSRLTVL.

CDR3 sequence (DNA): TGTGCCAGCAGTTACTGGGTGGAAGACACCATATATTTT. Protein product: CASSYWVEDTIYF. The chain links TRBV6-4 to TRBJ1-3; no reliable D call. The CDR3 is made up of 13 amino acids. Germline V gene data show CDR1 as MRHNA and CDR2 as SNTAGT. V shed 5 bases and J shed 8 bases, with 13 bases lying between them.

DNA for the CDR3: TGTGCCAGCAGTTTGGCTCGGCGGGGCTACACCTTC. As protein: CASSLARRGYTF. The J gene is TRBJ1-2, the V gene TRBV12-3 or TRBV12-4, with D hard to call. The CDR3 spans 12 residues. Between the trimmed V and J ends, which lost 3 bases and 8 bases, there was a span of 10 bases.

DNA of the CDR3: TGTGCCAGCAGCCAAGACAGGGCTCCACTTAATGAAAAACTGTTTTTT. It codes for CASSQDRAPLNEKLFF. This chain connects TRBV2 to TRBJ1-4, with 7 bases lining up with TRBD1. The germline V gene has CDR1 SNHLY and CDR2 FYNNEI. The J segment lost 4 bases and the V segment lost 6 bases, leaving 11 bases of the junction unmatched. The CDR3 covers 16 residues.

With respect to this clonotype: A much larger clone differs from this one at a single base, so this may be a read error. The CDR3 coding sequence is TGTGCCAGCAAGGGACAGGGGAATCAGCCCCAGCATTTT. Translation: CASKGQGNQPQHF. The V gene is TRBV2, the J gene TRBJ1-5; 10 bases are shared with TRBD1. Trimming took 7 bases from V and 4 from J; bases not matched to a gene: 1. The germline V gene encodes CDR1 SNHLY and CDR2 FYNNEI. The CDR3 consists of 13 residues.

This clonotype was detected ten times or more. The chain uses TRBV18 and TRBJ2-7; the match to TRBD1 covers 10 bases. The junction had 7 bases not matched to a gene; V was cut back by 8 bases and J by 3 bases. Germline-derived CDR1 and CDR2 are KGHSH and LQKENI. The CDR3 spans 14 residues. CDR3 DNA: TGTGCCAGCAGCCCCCGGGACAGGGGCTACGAGCAGTACTTC. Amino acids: CASSPRDRGYEQYF.

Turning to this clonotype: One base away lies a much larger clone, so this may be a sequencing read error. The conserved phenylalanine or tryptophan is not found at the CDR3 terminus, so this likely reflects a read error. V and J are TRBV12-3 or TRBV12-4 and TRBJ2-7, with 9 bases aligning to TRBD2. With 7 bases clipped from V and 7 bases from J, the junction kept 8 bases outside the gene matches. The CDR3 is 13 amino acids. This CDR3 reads CASTAGGSGEQYL. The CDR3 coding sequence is TGTGCCAGCACGGCGGGAGGGAGTGGGGAGCAGTACCTC.

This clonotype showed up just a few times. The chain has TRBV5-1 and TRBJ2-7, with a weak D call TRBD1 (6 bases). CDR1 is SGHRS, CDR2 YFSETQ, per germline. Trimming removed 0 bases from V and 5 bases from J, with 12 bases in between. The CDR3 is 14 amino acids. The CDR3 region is CASSLGQGWNEQYF. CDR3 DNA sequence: TGCGCCAGCAGCTTGGGGCAGGGGTGGAACGAGCAGTACTTC.

This chain's CDR3 is CASVGGPPNFTGELFF. CDR3 bases: TGTGCCAGCGTCGGGGGGCCTCCGAACTTTACCGGGGAGCTGTTTTTT. This rearrangement joins TRBV27 to TRBJ2-2, with a tentative D call TRBD2 (7 bases). From germline, CDR1 is MNHEY and CDR2 SMNVEV (reference sequence). V was shortened by 8 bases and J by 5 bases, with 21 bases between the two germline ends. The CDR3 spans 16 residues.

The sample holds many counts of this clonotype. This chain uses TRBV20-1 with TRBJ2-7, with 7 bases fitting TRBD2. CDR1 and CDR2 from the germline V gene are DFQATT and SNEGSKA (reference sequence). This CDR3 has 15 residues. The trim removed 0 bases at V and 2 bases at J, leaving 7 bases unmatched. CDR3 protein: CSARELATTTYEQYF. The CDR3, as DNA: TGCAGTGCTAGAGAACTAGCGACAACCACCTACGAGCAGTACTTC.